What follows are 3 T cell receptor beta chains derived from one specimen sequenced in a study of OX40 agonist ivuxolimab in advanced cancers. This table comes from immunoSEQ multiplex PCR, and its TCRdb copy is limited to in-frame clones, with some not included. The sample consists of over 75,000 clones, 90% of them appearing once. The sequences come from CD4+ or CD8+ T cells sorted from blood, collected in a trial of the OX40 agonist ivuxolimab. The origin of the receptors is an adult with an advanced solid tumor such as melanoma, head and neck, liver or kidney cancer.

This rearrangement joins TRBV7-8 to TRBJ2-5, with 13 bases fitting TRBD2. The CDR3 totals 16 residues. Germline-derived CDR1 and CDR2 are SGHVS and FQNEAQ. V lost 5 bases, J lost 5 bases, and 8 bases stayed unmatched. This CDR3 is CASSVTSGRAGETQYF. CDR3 nucleotides: TGTGCCAGCAGCGTAACTAGCGGGAGGGCCGGCGAGACCCAGTACTTC.

This sequence joins TRBV7-6 and TRBJ1-3, with D possibly TRBD1 on 5 matching bases. V lost 5 bases and J lost 0, with 14 bases in between. CDR1 is SGHVS and CDR2 is FNYEAQ in the germline V gene. The CDR3 totals 16 residues. The CDR3 bases are TGTGCCAGCAGCGCGGACATATCTCGCTCTGGAAACACCATATATTTT. Translated: CASSADISRSGNTIYF.

V usage is TRBV14 and J usage is TRBJ2-5; no firm D call. This CDR3 contains 12 residues. Germline values: CDR1 SGHDN, CDR2 FVKESK. V was pared by 1 base and J by 4 bases, with 4 bases between. DNA of the CDR3: TGTGCCAGCAGCCAAGGTGGAGAGACCCAGTACTTC. This sequence encodes CASSQGGETQYF. Combining the CDR3 with reference TRBV14 and TRBJ2-5 gives the whole variable domain EAGVTQFPSHSVIEKGQTVTLRCDPISGHDNLYWYRRVMGKEIKFLLHFVKESKQDESGMPNNRFLAERTGGTYSTLKVQPAELEDSGVYFCASSQGGETQYFGPGTRLLVL.